This T cell receptor (beta chain) was sequenced in a study of T-cell reconstitution after alpha-beta-depleted transplantation in children. This clonotype showed up just a few times. For TCRbeta, the library was prepared with unique molecular identifiers. TCRdb itself ran the PCR reads through MiXCR, one entry per CDR3 protein. This sample has about 400,000 distinct CDR3 sequences, with 13% found just once. The sequence came from a human donor who donated a stem cell graft to a child with Fanconi anemia. The material sequenced was PBMCs, taken from the stem cell graft.

The CDR3: CASSPEDVSYEQYF. CDR3 sequence (DNA): TGTGCCAGCAGCCCCGAGGACGTTTCCTACGAGCAGTACTTC. The V call is TRBV14, the J call TRBJ2-7, with no clear D. The CDR3 spans 14 residues. The germline gives CDR1 SGHDN, CDR2 FVKESK. Trimming removed 4 bases from V and 1 base from J, with 11 bases in between.